The rows below give T cell receptor beta chains drawn from one sample of a study of T-cell reconstitution after alpha-beta-depleted transplantation in children. TCRdb itself ran the PCR reads through MiXCR, one entry per CDR3 protein. Among about 300,000 distinct CDR3 sequences listed, about a tenth were seen once. The source was PBMCs, collected before TCRalphabeta/CD19-depleted stem cell transplant. The receptors here all came from a boy under two years old with acute myeloid leukemia, due to receive a stem cell transplant. CDR3s include the opening cysteine and the closing phenylalanine or tryptophan. A D gene is named only where the DNA matches it firmly. The size entry is marked missing in some rows and otherwise reads once, few, many or a size class.

clone size	D gene	V gene	J gene	CDR3 DNA	CDR3 protein
NA	NA	TRBV20-1	TRBJ2-3	TGCAGTGCTAGAGATCGGTCTGTCACAGATACGCAGTATTTT	CSARDRSVTDTQYF
many	NA	TRBV6-1	TRBJ1-1	TGTGCCAGCAGCCGGACAGCCCTCACTGAAGCTTTCTTT	CASSRTALTEAFF
few	NA	TRBV12-3/TRBV12-4	TRBJ1-5	TGTGCCAGCAGTTTAACTAGAGGTCAGCCCCAGCATTTT	CASSLTRGQPQHF
many	NA	TRBV11-2	TRBJ2-5	TGTGCCAGCAGCCCGGATCAAGGAGAGACCCAGTACTTC	CASSPDQGETQYF
many	TRBD1	TRBV9	TRBJ1-5	TGTGCCAGCAGCCCTTCGAAGGACAGGGCGTTGTATCAGCCCCAGCATTTT	CASSPSKDRALYQPQHF
many	TRBD1	TRBV11-1	TRBJ2-7	TGTGCCAGCAGCCTAAGACCGTTGGGTTGGACAGGGTCCTACGAGCAGTACTTC	CASSLRPLGWTGSYEQYF
many	TRBD1	TRBV5-1	TRBJ2-7	TGCGCCAGCAGCTACGGACAGGGAGCATTCTACGAGCAGTACTTC	CASSYGQGAFYEQYF
few	NA	TRBV12-3/TRBV12-4	TRBJ1-1	TGTGCCAGCAGTTTCCGACTGATGAACACTGAAGCTTTCTTT	CASSFRLMNTEAFF
many	TRBD1	TRBV20-1	TRBJ2-5	TGCAGTGCTCCCGGACAGGGACAAGAGACCCAGTACTTC	CSAPGQGQETQYF
NA	TRBD1	TRBV28	TRBJ2-5	TGTGCCAGCAGTCCGGGACAGATCCAAGAGACCCAGTACTTC	CASSPGQIQETQYF
many	NA	TRBV9	TRBJ2-1	TGTGCCAGCAGCGTAGGAGGGGGTGAGCAGTTCTTC	CASSVGGGEQFF
many	TRBD2	TRBV10-3	TRBJ2-1	TGTGCCATCAGTGAATCGGGGGGTTACAATGAGCAGTTCTTC	CAISESGGYNEQFF
many	TRBD2	TRBV9	TRBJ2-1	TGTGCCAGCAGCCCAGAGGGCGGGGGGGCAAAGAATGAGCAGTTCTTC	CASSPEGGGAKNEQFF
many	NA	TRBV24-1	TRBJ1-5	TGTGCCACCAGTGATTCAGGAACCCAGCATTTT	CATSDSGTQHF
NA	TRBD1	TRBV28	TRBJ2-1	TGTGCCAGCAGTTTTGGACAGGGGAATGAGCAGTTCTTC	CASSFGQGNEQFF
many	NA	TRBV7-8	TRBJ2-7	TGTGCCAGCAGCTGGGTCTTCACCGGGGAGCAGTACTTC	CASSWVFTGEQYF
many	NA	TRBV11-2	TRBJ2-1	TGTGCCAGCAGCTTATCGCTAGAAGGGCAGTTCTTC	CASSLSLEGQFF
many	NA	TRBV28	TRBJ1-1	TGTGCCAGCGTCGGGGGGGGACGTGAGGCTTTCTTT	CASVGGGREAFF
few	TRBD1	TRBV2	TRBJ2-1	TGTGCCAGCAGTCGGGACAGCCAAGGATTCAATGAGCAGTTCTTC	CASSRDSQGFNEQFF
few	TRBD2	TRBV2	TRBJ2-1	TGTGCCAGCAGTGAAAATTTGCGGGGGGGCCGCTACAATGAGCAGTTCTTC	CASSENLRGGRYNEQFF
few	NA	TRBV27	TRBJ1-5	TGTGCCAGCAGCCCGACCTTCTGGGACCCTATTAGCAATCAGCCCCAGCATTTT	CASSPTFWDPISNQPQHF
many	NA	TRBV5-5	TRBJ1-2	TGTGCCAGCAGGGTTTCGGACGGGAACTATGGCTACACCTTC	CASRVSDGNYGYTF
many	TRBD2	TRBV20-1	TRBJ2-1	TGCAGTGCTAGACAAAGCGGGGGGGCAAATGAGCAGTTCTTC	CSARQSGGANEQFF
many	TRBD2	TRBV7-2	TRBJ2-3	TGTGCCAGCAGCTTAAGGCTAGCGGGGGTAACTAGCACAGATACGCAGTATTTT	CASSLRLAGVTSTDTQYF
few	NA	TRBV12-3/TRBV12-4	TRBJ2-1	TGTGCCAGCAGTTCCGTCCGTTCTAGAGGTTTTAGGCCTGGGAACAATGAGCAGTTCTTC	CASSSVRSRGFRPGNNEQFF
few	TRBD1	TRBV7-2	TRBJ1-5	TGTGCCAGCAGCTTGGACAGGCGCCATCAGCCCCAGCATTTT	CASSLDRRHQPQHF
many	NA	TRBV25-1	TRBJ1-5	TGTGCCAGCAGGGGCCAGGGTGCGGGTCAGCCCCAGCATTTT	CASRGQGAGQPQHF
many	NA	TRBV7-2	TRBJ1-2	TGTGCCAGCAGCTTAGGGAGTTATCGGGGGGAAAGGAGCTACACCTTC	CASSLGSYRGERSYTF
NA	TRBD1	TRBV7-8	TRBJ1-6	TGTGCCAGCAGCTTGACAGGGGGGTATAATTCACCCCTCCACTTT	CASSLTGGYNSPLHF
many	NA	TRBV7-7	TRBJ2-5	TGTGCTAGCAGCTTAGCGGGGACAGGACTACAAGAGACCCAGTACTTC	CASSLAGTGLQETQYF
many	TRBD1	TRBV20-1	TRBJ1-5	TGCAGTGCTAGATCTGACAGGGATCATAGCAATCAGCCCCAGCATTTT	CSARSDRDHSNQPQHF
many	NA	TRBV3-2	TRBJ2-7	TGTGCCAGCAGCCAAAACAGGGGCACCTACGAGCAGTACTTC	CASSQNRGTYEQYF
many	TRBD2	TRBV5-5	TRBJ2-1	TGTGCCAGCAGTCTGACTAGCGGGAGGGCCTACAATGAGCAGTTCTTC	CASSLTSGRAYNEQFF
many	TRBD2	TRBV7-3	TRBJ2-1	TGTGCCAGCAGCTTTAGCGGGAGGGCCAATGAGCAGTTCTTC	CASSFSGRANEQFF
many	TRBD2	TRBV7-9	TRBJ2-7	TGTGCCAGCAGCAACCCCGCGGGGGGCGAGCAGTACTTC	CASSNPAGGEQYF
many	NA	TRBV29-1	TRBJ2-1	TGCAGCCCCCGCACCTCCTACAATGAGCAGTTCTTC	CSPRTSYNEQFF
many	NA	TRBV5-1	TRBJ2-7	TGCGCCAGCAGCTTGCATTCCCCTCTCGAGCAGTACTTC	CASSLHSPLEQYF
NA	NA	TRBV11-3	TRBJ2-1	TGTGCCACAGGGAGGTCCTACAATGAGCAGTTCTTC	CATGRSYNEQFF